Listed below are T cell receptor beta chains from one sample, sequenced in a study of STAT3 mutations in large granular lymphocyte leukemia. Clones were read by immunoSEQ multiplex PCR, and TCRdb kept only the in-frame ones, dropping some. This sample has around 10,000 clones, with around 90% found just once. The sequencing input was peripheral blood mononuclear cells. The source of these receptors is a man in his sixties with T-cell large granular lymphocyte leukemia. Some clones in this sample may be carry-over from other donors' samples. Each CDR3 is given with its conserved first and last residue. A D gene is named only where the DNA matches it firmly. A row's size may be missing; if present it is once, few, many or a size class.

clone_size	v_call	d_call	j_call	cdr3_nt	cdr3_aa
-	TRBV7-9	TRBD2	TRBJ2-1	TGTGCCAGCAGCTTAAGTCTAGCGGGAGCTCTCAATGAGCAGTTCTTC	CASSLSLAGALNEQFF
-	TRBV6-1	-	TRBJ2-7	TGTGCCAGCAGTGCCTCATGGGGACTTAGCTCCTACGAGCAGTACTTC	CASSASWGLSSYEQYF
-	TRBV19	-	TRBJ2-3	TGTGCCAGTAGTATGGGCAGGGGAGCAGATACGCAGTATTTT	CASSMGRGADTQYF
-	TRBV6-5	-	TRBJ1-6	TGTGCCAGCAGACCAGCCAGAAATAATTCACCCCTCCACTTT	CASRPARNNSPLHF
-	TRBV5-1	-	TRBJ2-1	TGCGCCAGCAGCTTAGCGGCTGAGCAGTTCTTC	CASSLAAEQFF
-	TRBV10-3	TRBD1	TRBJ1-6	TGTGCCATCAGTGAGTCAGACAGGGCTTCACCCCTCCACTTT	CAISESDRASPLHF
-	TRBV6-6	-	TRBJ2-3	TGTGCCAGCAGTAATTGGCGGGAAAATACGCAGTATTTT	CASSNWRENTQYF
-	TRBV5-1	TRBD1	TRBJ2-4	TGCGCCAGCAGCCTTGGGACAGGGGGAAACATTCAGTACTTC	CASSLGTGGNIQYF
-	TRBV7-3	-	TRBJ2-3	TGTGCCAGCAGCCGCAACCCAACAGGTTTAACAAGAGATACGCAGTATTTT	CASSRNPTGLTRDTQYF
-	TRBV20-1	-	TRBJ2-7	TGCAGTGCTAGGTTCTACAACGAGCAGTACTTC	CSARFYNEQYF
-	TRBV23-1	-	TRBJ2-1	TGCGCCAGCAGTCAACCGGTAAACAATGAGCAGTTCTTC	CASSQPVNNEQFF
-	TRBV6-1	TRBD1	TRBJ2-3	TGTGCCAGCAGTGGAATTCCCGGGACAGTTACAGATACGCAGTATTTT	CASSGIPGTVTDTQYF
-	TRBV7-2	-	TRBJ2-3	TGTGCCAGCAGCTTAGTTAGAGATGGGACGCAGTATTTT	CASSLVRDGTQYF
-	TRBV7-2	-	TRBJ1-1	TGTGCCAGCAGCCCAATCCGGAGGACTGAAGCTTTCTTT	CASSPIRRTEAFF
-	TRBV7-9	-	TRBJ2-1	TGTGCCAGCAGCTTAAGGGTAGAGGTCCTCAGGGATGAGCAGTTCTTC	CASSLRVEVLRDEQFF
-	TRBV18	-	TRBJ2-7	TGTGCCAGCTCACCAATGGGACGGACAAAATACGAGCAGTACTTC	CASSPMGRTKYEQYF
-	TRBV9	-	TRBJ1-1	TGTGCCAGCAGCGTAGGGGGGGCTAGAGGGAACACTGAAGCTTTCTTT	CASSVGGARGNTEAFF
-	TRBV19	TRBD2	TRBJ2-1	TGTGCCAGTAGTACCCCGCCTAGCGGAGCCCTCGATGAGCAGTTCTTC	CASSTPPSGALDEQFF
-	TRBV29-1	-	TRBJ2-3	TGCAGCGTTGATATAGATACGCAGTATTTT	CSVDIDTQYF
-	TRBV5-1	-	TRBJ1-1	TGCGCCAGCAGCTTGGGGCAGGGAATGAACACTGAAGCTTTCTTT	CASSLGQGMNTEAFF
-	TRBV13	TRBD2	TRBJ2-3	TGTGCCAGCAGCCGCGCCAAAAGGACTAGCGGGAGGGGTGTGACAGATACGCAGTATTTT	CASSRAKRTSGRGVTDTQYF
once	TRBV9	-	TRBJ1-2	TGTGCCAGCAGCCCTTACAGAGGTTCCTATGGCTACACCTTC	CASSPYRGSYGYTF
-	TRBV29-1	-	TRBJ2-7	TGCAGCGTTGAAATTACTAGCCAATACGAGCAGTACTTC	CSVEITSQYEQYF
-	TRBV6-6	-	TRBJ1-2	TGTGCCAGCAGTTCCGGGACCCTTGGCAACTATGGCTACACCTTC	CASSSGTLGNYGYTF
-	TRBV29-1	-	TRBJ1-5	TGCAGCGTTGGAGGGGTGGGCAATCAGCCCCAGCATTTT	CSVGGVGNQPQHF
-	TRBV9	TRBD1	TRBJ2-3	TGTGCCAGCAGCGGCTCCCCGGGACAGACAGATACGCAGTATTTT	CASSGSPGQTDTQYF
-	TRBV11-2	-	TRBJ1-6	TGTGCCAGCAGCTTAGTCTCCGGAGCTTCACCCCTCCACTTT	CASSLVSGASPLHF
-	TRBV7-9	-	TRBJ1-1	TGTGCCAGCAGCTCCTACTTGTTCGCTGAAGCTTTCTTT	CASSSYLFAEAFF
-	TRBV5-1	-	TRBJ2-3	TGCGCCAGCAGCTTGGCGGAGAGCACAGATACGCAGTATTTT	CASSLAESTDTQYF
-	TRBV6-5	-	TRBJ1-1	TGTGCCAGCAGTTACTCGAGGGGGACTGAAGCTTTCTTT	CASSYSRGTEAFF
-	TRBV6-5	-	TRBJ2-5	TGTGCCAGCAGCCTTACAGGTGGTATTAGGGAGACCCAGTACTTC	CASSLTGGIRETQYF
-	TRBV4-3	-	TRBJ2-3	TGCGCCAGCAGCCAAGAAGGAGGAGTCACAGATACGCAGTATTTT	CASSQEGGVTDTQYF
-	TRBV19	-	TRBJ2-6	TGTGCCAGTAGTGAGCGACTCTCTGGGGCCAACGTCCTGACTTTC	CASSERLSGANVLTF
-	TRBV14	-	TRBJ1-5	TGTGCCAGCAGCCAAGGAGGACAGCCCCAGCATTTT	CASSQGGQPQHF
-	TRBV28	TRBD1	TRBJ1-5	TGTGCCAGCACCGACAGGGGTGGCAATCAGCCCCAGCATTTT	CASTDRGGNQPQHF
once	TRBV30	-	TRBJ1-1	TGTGCCTGGAGTGGCCCCCAAGGCCAGAACACTGAAGCTTTCTTT	CAWSGPQGQNTEAFF
-	TRBV5-1	TRBD2	TRBJ2-6	TGCGCCAGCAGCAAGACTAGCGGGAGGGGCGCTGGGGCCAACGTCCTGACTTTC	CASSKTSGRGAGANVLTF
-	TRBV6-6	TRBD1	TRBJ2-1	TGTGCCAGCAGGGACAGGGCCTATGAGCAGTTCTTC	CASRDRAYEQFF
-	TRBV28	TRBD2	TRBJ2-6	TGTGCCAGCAGTTTAGGGGGACTAGCGGCGTCTGGGGCCAACGTCCTGACTTTC	CASSLGGLAASGANVLTF
-	TRBV20-1	-	TRBJ1-2	TGCAGTGCTACCCAAAGAGGGAGCTCCACCTTC	CSATQRGSSTF
-	TRBV7-9	TRBD2	TRBJ2-5	TGTGCCAGCAGCTTAAAGTGGCGGGAGGGTCAAGAGACCCAGTACTTC	CASSLKWREGQETQYF
-	TRBV5-6	TRBD2	TRBJ2-5	TGTGCCAGCAGCTTGGAGGGGCCAGCGGGACCCTGGGAGACCCAGTACTTC	CASSLEGPAGPWETQYF
-	TRBV5-4	-	TRBJ2-6	TGTGCCAGCCACAGGGGAGGGCGATCCTCTGGGGCCAACGTCCTGACTTTC	CASHRGGRSSGANVLTF
-	TRBV2	TRBD1	TRBJ2-7	TGTGCCAGCAGTGAACAGGGGGCGGGTTACGAGCAGTACTTC	CASSEQGAGYEQYF
-	TRBV5-1	TRBD2	TRBJ2-1	TGCGCCAGCAGCTTGTCTCCAGCGGGAGGGAATGAGCAGTTCTTC	CASSLSPAGGNEQFF
-	TRBV29-1	-	TRBJ2-5	TGCAGCGTGGCAGTGGGGGGCCAAGAGACCCAGTACTTC	CSVAVGGQETQYF
few	TRBV7-9	-	TRBJ1-2	TGTGCCAGCAGCTCCCCATATCGCACTAACTATGGCTACACCTTC	CASSSPYRTNYGYTF
-	TRBV6-1	-	TRBJ2-2	TGTGCCAGCAGGGACGAAGTCACAACCGGGGAGCTGTTTTTT	CASRDEVTTGELFF
-	TRBV4-3	TRBD1	TRBJ2-1	TGCGCCAGCAGCCAAGGGACAGGGGGGTACAATGAGCAGTTCTTC	CASSQGTGGYNEQFF
-	TRBV25-1	TRBD1	TRBJ2-7	TGTGCCAGCAGTGTCCCGGGACAGGGATCCTACGAGCAGTACTTC	CASSVPGQGSYEQYF
-	TRBV11-2	-	TRBJ1-2	TGTGCCAGCAGTAAAGGAGCTAACTATGGCTACACCTTC	CASSKGANYGYTF
once	TRBV13	-	TRBJ1-2	TGTGCCAGCAGCCGGGACCGGGGCTACACCTTC	CASSRDRGYTF
once	TRBV18	-	TRBJ2-7	TGTGCCAGCTCACCTGGCAGGGAGCCCTACGAGCAGTACTTC	CASSPGREPYEQYF
-	TRBV5-4	-	TRBJ2-3	TGTGCCAGCAGCCGATCACGGGGCACAGATACGCAGTATTTT	CASSRSRGTDTQYF
-	TRBV20-1	TRBD2	TRBJ2-5	TGCAGTGCTAGGGGGGGGGAGACCCAGTACTTC	CSARGGETQYF
-	TRBV5-1	-	TRBJ1-1	TGCGCCAGCAGCTTGGAGGCCGAACCTAAGGGCACTGAAGCTTTCTTT	CASSLEAEPKGTEAFF
once	TRBV6-1	TRBD2	TRBJ2-2	TGTGCCAGCAGAAGACTAGCGGGGAACACCGGGGAGCTGTTTTTT	CASRRLAGNTGELFF
-	TRBV19	-	TRBJ2-3	TGTGCCAGTAGCCTCAGGGAGGCAGATACGCAGTATTTT	CASSLREADTQYF